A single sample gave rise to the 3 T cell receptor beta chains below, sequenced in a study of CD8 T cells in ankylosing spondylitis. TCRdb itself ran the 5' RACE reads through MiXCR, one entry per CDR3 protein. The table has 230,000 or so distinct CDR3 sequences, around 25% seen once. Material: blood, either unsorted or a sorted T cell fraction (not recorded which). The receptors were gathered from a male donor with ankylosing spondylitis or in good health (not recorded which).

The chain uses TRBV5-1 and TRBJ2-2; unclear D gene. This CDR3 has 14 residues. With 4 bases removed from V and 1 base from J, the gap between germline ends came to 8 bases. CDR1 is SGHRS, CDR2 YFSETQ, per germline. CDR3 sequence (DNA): TGCGCCAGCAGCCCGAACCTGAACACCGGGGAGCTGTTTTTT. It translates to CASSPNLNTGELFF.

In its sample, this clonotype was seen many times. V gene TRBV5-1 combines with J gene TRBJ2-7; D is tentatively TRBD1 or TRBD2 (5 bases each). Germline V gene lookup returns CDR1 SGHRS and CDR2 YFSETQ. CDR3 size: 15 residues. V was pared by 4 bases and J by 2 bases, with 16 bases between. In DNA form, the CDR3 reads TGCGCCAGCAGCAAAGGGACGGAGCCCCCCTACGAGCAGTACTTC. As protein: CASSKGTEPPYEQYF.

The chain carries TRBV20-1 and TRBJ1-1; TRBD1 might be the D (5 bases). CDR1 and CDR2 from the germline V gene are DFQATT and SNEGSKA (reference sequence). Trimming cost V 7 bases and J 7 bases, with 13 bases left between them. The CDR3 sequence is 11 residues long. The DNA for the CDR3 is TGCAGTGAGGGAGAAGGGGTTGAAGCTTTCTTT. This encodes CSEGEGVEAFF.